Sequencing of this TCR beta chain was carried out in a study of T cell responses to AZD1222 COVID-19 vaccine. Study-wide results and caveats: In all cases, repertoires were sampled only after the peak T cell response.

The repertoire was sequenced with immunoSEQ multiplex PCR; TCRdb's copy has only in-frame clones and lacks some. Of tens of thousands of clones in the sample, 80% to 95% are singletons; the top ten hold 30% to 45%. About this clone: The antigen is undetermined.

The CDR3 totals 15 residues. Trimming removed 1 base from V and 4 bases from J; junction bases left unmatched: 4. CDR1 and CDR2 from the germline V gene are SGHTA and FQGNSA. This TCR came from an adult who received the AZD1222 COVID-19 vaccine. The V call is TRBV7-2, the J call TRBJ2-1; the match to TRBD1 covers 7 bases. The sample consisted of peripheral blood, taken 28 days after the second AZD1222 dose. The CDR3 DNA is TGTGCCAGCAGCTTAGGATGGGGACAGTACAATGAGCAGTTCTTC. Its protein is CASSLGWGQYNEQFF.